This T cell receptor beta chain was captured by sequencing in a study of monozygotic twins with inflammatory bowel disease. Study outcomes and limitations: Researchers reported no repertoire similarity difference between concordant and discordant twins, possibly from limited power.

Looked up from germline, CDR1 is LGHDT and CDR2 is YNNKEL (reference sequence). The CDR3 sequence is 15 residues long. During cDNA synthesis, UMIs that each contained a 6-nucleotide sample barcode were added by means of template switching. TCRdb reanalyzed the 5' RACE reads and collapses them to one entry per CDR3 protein, without DNA. The repertoire table contains fewer than 150,000 distinct CDR3 sequences. Turning to this clonotype: As yet, its antigen is unknown.

The sequenced sample was blood. The sequence derives from a human donor with ulcerative colitis or Crohn's disease, or a healthy co-twin of an affected twin (not recorded which). The V call is TRBV3-1, the J call TRBJ1-5; lacking DNA, the TRBD1 call made by TCRdb goes unchecked. The CDR3 protein is CASSRQPTGPQPQHF.